A single sample gave rise to the 9 T cell receptor beta chains below, sequenced in a study of T cell repertoires in cytomegalovirus infection. Their antigen targets remain unknown. In TCRdb, the reads were re-called with MiXCR into one record per CDR3 protein. The sample lists about 20,000 distinct CDR3 sequences, about 40% occurring once. Sequencing used CD8+ T cells from cultured PBMCs, obtained from culture after CMV antigen stimulation. The receptors originated from a human donor in good health (CMV status not recorded). Some clones in this sample may be carry-over from other donors' samples.

This clonotype was seen a few times. V usage is TRBV27 and J usage is TRBJ1-6, with D possibly matching TRBD1 (5 bases). Germline V CDR1 and CDR2: MNHEY, SMNVEV (reference sequence). Trimming left V 2 bases short and J 6 bases short, with 17 bases between. The CDR3 sequence is 17 residues long. CDR3 protein: CASSLRGGTRGNSPLHF. CDR3 nucleotide sequence: TGTGCCAGCAGTTTAAGGGGAGGGACTCGTGGTAATTCACCCCTCCACTTT.

The chain combines TRBV28 with TRBJ1-1, with D perhaps matching TRBD1 (5 bases). Per germline, CDR1 MDHEN and CDR2 SYDVKM. The CDR3 has 11 amino acids. Trimming removed 8 bases from V and 4 bases from J, with 8 bases in between. CDR3 coding DNA: TGTGCCAGCCGTGGGGGCACTGAAGCTTTCTTT. As protein: CASRGGTEAFF. The whole variable domain, remainder taken from reference TRBV28 and TRBJ1-1, is DVKVTQSSRYLVKRTGEKVFLECVQDMDHENMFWYRQDPGLGLRLIYFSYDVKMKEKGDIPEGYSVSREKKERFSLILESASTNQTSMYLCASRGGTEAFFGQGTRLTVV.

The CDR3 sequence is CASSIGTGTYEQYF. DNA of the CDR3: TGTGCCAGTAGTATCGGGACAGGAACCTACGAGCAGTACTTC. The gene calls are TRBV19 and TRBJ2-7; 8 nucleotides agree with TRBD1. The CDR3 extends over 14 amino acids. The germline gives CDR1 LNHDA, CDR2 SQIVND (reference sequence). V was pared by 3 bases and J by 2 bases, with 3 bases of the junction left unmatched.

This chain uses TRBV10-3 with TRBJ1-1; TRBD1 agrees at 7 bases. Germline CDR1 reads ENHRY; CDR2 reads SYGVKD. The CDR3 length is 13 residues. J was trimmed by 2 bases and V by 7 bases; bases with no gene match: 4. The CDR3 sequence: CAIKGTENTEAFF. The CDR3 DNA reads TGTGCCATCAAGGGGACAGAAAACACTGAAGCTTTCTTT.

The J gene is TRBJ2-1, the V gene TRBV12-3 or TRBV12-4, with 8 positions matching TRBD2. With V trimmed by 5 bases and J by 6 bases, 15 bases remained unmatched. The CDR3 loop spans 17 amino acids. The CDR3 region is CASSQGLVAVAGNEQFF. DNA for the CDR3: TGTGCCAGCAGTCAGGGACTAGTAGCCGTGGCGGGCAATGAGCAGTTCTTC.

In this sample, this clonotype turned up many times. This sequence joins TRBV7-2 and TRBJ2-1; TRBD2 agrees at 14 bases. The CDR3 has 16 amino acids. J gave up 12 bases and V 5 bases, and 12 bases lay outside the gene matches. Per the germline V gene, CDR1 is SGHTA and CDR2 is FQGNSA. The CDR3 region has the DNA TGTGCCAGCAGCCTGGGACTAGCGGGAGTGTTTTTCGGGCAGTTCTTC. This codes for CASSLGLAGVFFGQFF.

The rearrangement joins TRBV12-3 or TRBV12-4 to TRBJ1-1; possible D gene TRBD1, 6 bases. V lost 5 bases and J 2 bases, leaving 12 bases between the germline ends. CDR3 length: 14 residues. The CDR3: CASSARTANTEAFF. In nucleotides, the CDR3 is TGTGCCAGCAGTGCACGGACAGCCAACACTGAAGCTTTCTTT.

This clonotype was detected a few times. The chain joins TRBV14 to TRBJ1-2, with D unclear. V lost 4 bases and J 0 bases, leaving 18 bases between the germline ends. Germline V CDR1 and CDR2: SGHDN, FVKESK. This CDR3 comprises 17 residues. The CDR3 here is CASSPPPGLLANYGYTF. For the CDR3, the DNA is TGTGCCAGCAGCCCCCCACCAGGCTTGTTAGCTAACTATGGCTACACCTTC.

V and J are TRBV12-3 or TRBV12-4 and TRBJ2-2, with 12 bases that match TRBD2. The CDR3 has 17 residues. V shed 5 bases and J 1 base; nucleotides not matched to a gene: 5. CDR3 sequence reads: CASSPTSGRRNTGELFF. DNA for the CDR3: TGTGCCAGCAGTCCCACTAGCGGGAGGCGGAACACCGGGGAGCTGTTTTTT.